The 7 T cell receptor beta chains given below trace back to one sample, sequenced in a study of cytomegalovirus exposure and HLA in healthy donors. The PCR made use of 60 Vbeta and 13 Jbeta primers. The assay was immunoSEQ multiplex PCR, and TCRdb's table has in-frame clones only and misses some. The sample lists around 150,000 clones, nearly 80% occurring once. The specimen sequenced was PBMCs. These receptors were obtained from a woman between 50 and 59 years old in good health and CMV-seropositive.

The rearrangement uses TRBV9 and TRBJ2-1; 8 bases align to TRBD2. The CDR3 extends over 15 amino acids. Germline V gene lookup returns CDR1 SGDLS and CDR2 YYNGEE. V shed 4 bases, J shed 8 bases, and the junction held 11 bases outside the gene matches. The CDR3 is CASSPRDSGMYEQFF. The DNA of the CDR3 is TGTGCCAGCAGCCCCCGTGATAGCGGGATGTATGAGCAGTTCTTC.

CDR3 loop: CASSLSVSAVQETQYF. The CDR3 DNA sequence: TGTGCCAGCAGCTTGTCGGTCTCAGCGGTCCAAGAGACCCAGTACTTC. The chain recombines TRBV5-6 with TRBJ2-5, with D maybe TRBD2 (5 bases). Germline CDR1 reads SGHDT; CDR2 reads YYEEEE. The CDR3 loop spans 16 amino acids. Trimming removed 1 base at V and 1 base at J, with 14 bases between. Complete variable domain (other parts from reference TRBV5-6 and TRBJ2-5): DAGVTQSPTHLIKTRGQQVTLRCSPKSGHDTVSWYQQALGQGPQFIFQYYEEEERQRGNFPDRFSGHQFPNYSSELNVNALLLGDSALYLCASSLSVSAVQETQYFGPGTRLLVL.

The CDR3: CASSEAQGGGADTQYF. CDR3 bases: TGTGCCAGCAGTGAAGCGCAAGGCGGGGGGGCAGATACGCAGTATTTT. This sequence joins TRBV6-1 and TRBJ2-3, with TRBD2 matching over 9 bases. The V gene end was trimmed by 0 bases and the J gene end by 4 bases; junction bases not matched to a gene: 5. CDR1 is MNHNS and CDR2 is SASEGT in the germline V gene. CDR3 length: 16 residues.

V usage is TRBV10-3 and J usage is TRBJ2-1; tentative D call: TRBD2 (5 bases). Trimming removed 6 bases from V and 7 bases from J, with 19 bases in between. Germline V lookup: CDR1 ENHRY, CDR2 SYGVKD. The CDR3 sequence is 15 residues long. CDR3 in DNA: TGTGCCATCAGCCGAGCCGGGATTCCGTGGAATGAGCAGTTCTTC. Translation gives CAISRAGIPWNEQFF.

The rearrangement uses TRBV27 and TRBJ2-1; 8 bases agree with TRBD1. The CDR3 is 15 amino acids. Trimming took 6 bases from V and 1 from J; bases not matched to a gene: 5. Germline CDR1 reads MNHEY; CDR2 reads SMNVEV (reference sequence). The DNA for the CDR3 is TGTGCCAGCAGGCAAACAGGGGGATCCTACAATGAGCAGTTCTTC. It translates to CASRQTGGSYNEQFF.

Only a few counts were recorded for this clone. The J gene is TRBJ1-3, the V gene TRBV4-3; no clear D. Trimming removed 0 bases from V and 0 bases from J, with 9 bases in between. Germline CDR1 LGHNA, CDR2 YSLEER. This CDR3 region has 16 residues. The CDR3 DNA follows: TGCGCCAGCAGCCAAGAACCACGGGGCTCTGGAAACACCATATATTTT. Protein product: CASSQEPRGSGNTIYF.

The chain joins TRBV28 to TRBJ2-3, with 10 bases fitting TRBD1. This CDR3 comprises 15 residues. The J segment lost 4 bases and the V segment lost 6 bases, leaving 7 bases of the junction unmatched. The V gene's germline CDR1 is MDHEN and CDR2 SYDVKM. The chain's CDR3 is CASSPRTGGSDTQYF. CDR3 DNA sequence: TGTGCCAGCAGCCCAAGGACAGGGGGTTCAGATACGCAGTATTTT.